This entry lists 14 T cell receptor beta chains sequenced from one sample in a study of PD-1 blockade in classical Hodgkin lymphoma. The repertoire was sequenced with immunoSEQ multiplex PCR; TCRdb's copy has only in-frame clones and lacks some. The repertoire includes approximately 24,000 clones, roughly 78% of them detected once, and approximately 10% sits in the top ten. In every patient, relapse followed autologous stem cell transplantation, while exposure to brentuximab vedotin differed. Sequences were derived from peripheral blood mononuclear cells (PBMCs), sampled before the second cycle of nivolumab. The receptors here all came from a human donor with classical Hodgkin lymphoma.

The chain links TRBV5-6 to TRBJ1-6; TRBD1 aligns across 9 bases. This CDR3 has 17 residues. CDR1 SGHDT and CDR2 YYEEEE come from the germline V gene. Unmatched junction bases numbered 11, after V lost 2 bases and J lost 8 bases. In DNA form, the CDR3 reads TGTGCCAGCAGCTTAGAGGGATGGACAGGGGCTCATTCACCCCTCCACTTT. Its translation: CASSLEGWTGAHSPLHF.

The V and J genes are TRBV11-2 and TRBJ2-7; no definite D call. This CDR3 contains 15 residues. Germline V gene data show CDR1 as SGHAT and CDR2 as FQNNGV. Trimming left V 3 bases short and J 0 bases short, with 12 bases between. The CDR3 region is CASSFRQSLSYEQYF. Written as DNA, the CDR3 is TGTGCCAGCAGCTTTCGCCAGAGCCTCTCCTACGAGCAGTACTTC.

CDR3 nucleotides: TGCAGCGCTGAGACGGTTGAAAAACTGTTTTTT. As protein: CSAETVEKLFF. The chain uses TRBV29-1 and TRBJ1-4, with D unresolved. The CDR3 consists of 11 residues. Germline V lookup: CDR1 SQVTM, CDR2 ANQGSEA. V lost 7 bases and J 7 bases, leaving 10 bases between the germline ends.

CDR3 loop: CASSFGTGFAYEQYF. Written as DNA, the CDR3 is TGTGCCAGCAGCTTTGGGACAGGATTCGCCTACGAGCAGTACTTC. The rearrangement links TRBV5-8 to TRBJ2-7, with 8 nucleotides matching TRBD1. V lost 2 bases, J lost 2 bases, and 6 bases stayed unmatched. Germline CDR1 is SGHTS and CDR2 is YDEGEE. This CDR3 has 15 residues.

This clone ranks as medium-sized (0.01 to 0.1%). The CDR3 loop reads CASSARQGGGYTF. CDR3 bases: TGTGCCAGCAGTGCCCGACAGGGTGGGGGCTACACCTTC. This chain links TRBV25-1 with TRBJ1-2; 7 bases are shared with TRBD1. CDR3 length equals 13 residues. Looked up from germline, CDR1 is MGHDK and CDR2 is SYGVNS. V gave up 4 bases and J gave up 8 bases; unmatched junction bases: 7.

This clone has only a few counts. The chain employs TRBV27 and TRBJ2-7; D may be TRBD1 (5 bases). The CDR3 has 14 residues. Germline V lookup: CDR1 MNHEY, CDR2 SMNVEV (reference sequence). Between the trimmed V and J ends, which lost 3 bases and 0 bases, there was a span of 9 bases. CDR3 DNA sequence: TGTGCCAGCAGTTTCAGACAGAGCTCCTACGAGCAGTACTTC. It specifies CASSFRQSSYEQYF.

V gene TRBV9 combines with J gene TRBJ1-1, with D hard to call. Germline CDR1 reads SGDLS; CDR2 reads YYNGEE. The CDR3 extends over 15 amino acids. The V and J ends lost 0 bases and 3 bases respectively, with 12 bases between them. The DNA of the CDR3 is TGTGCCAGCAGCGTAGGGCCCGGGTCCCACACTGAAGCTTTCTTT. Protein product: CASSVGPGSHTEAFF.

The chain is built from TRBV7-6 and TRBJ2-2, with D possibly called TRBD1 or TRBD2 (5 bases each). This CDR3 comprises 16 residues. The germline V gene encodes CDR1 SGHVS and CDR2 FNYEAQ. V lost 4 bases and J 0 bases, leaving 12 bases between the germline ends. CDR3 sequence reads: CASSYSGTANTGELFF. Here the CDR3 DNA reads TGTGCCAGCAGCTACTCCGGGACCGCGAACACCGGGGAGCTGTTTTTT.

The CDR3 sequence is CASSYSTSSAQETQYF. In DNA, the CDR3 is TGTGCCAGCAGTTACTCGACGTCTAGCGCGCAAGAGACCCAGTACTTC. V is TRBV6-5 and J is TRBJ2-5, with D tentatively TRBD2 (6 bases). V was trimmed by 0 bases and J by 2 bases, leaving 13 bases between them. This CDR3 region has 16 residues. Germline V gene sequence: CDR1 MNHEY, CDR2 SVGAGI.

The DNA for the CDR3 is TGTGCCAGCAGCTCTGGGACCTCAGGAGGGGAGACCCAGTACTTC. Its translation is CASSSGTSGGETQYF. The rearrangement links TRBV7-6 to TRBJ2-5; tentative D call: TRBD2 (6 bases). Germline V gene data show CDR1 as SGHVS and CDR2 as FNYEAQ. V lost 4 bases to trimming and J lost 5 bases, with 17 bases between them. The CDR3 extends over 15 amino acids.

The chain couples TRBV19 to TRBJ1-1; D remains unclear. CDR3 length equals 12 residues. V shed 7 bases and J shed 5 bases, with 11 bases lying between them. Germline CDR1 and CDR2: LNHDA and SQIVND (reference sequence). The CDR3 region is CASIHGGTEAFF. The CDR3 DNA sequence: TGTGCCAGTATCCACGGAGGTACTGAAGCTTTCTTT.

V usage is TRBV7-2 and J usage is TRBJ1-5; TRBD1 agrees at 7 bases. Germline lookup yields CDR1 SGHTA and CDR2 FQGNSA. V was clipped by 5 bases and J by 6 bases; unmatched bases: 10. The CDR3 covers 15 residues. CDR3: CASSNDRALGQPQHF. CDR3 in DNA: TGTGCCAGCAGCAATGACAGGGCGCTCGGTCAGCCCCAGCATTTT. Variable domain in full (rest from reference TRBV7-2 and TRBJ1-5): GAGVSQSPSNKVTEKGKDVELRCDPISGHTALYWYRQSLGQGLEFLIYFQGNSAPDKSGLPSDRFSAERTGGSVSTLTIQRTQQEDSAVYLCASSNDRALGQPQHFGDGTRLSIL.

The chain links TRBV29-1 to TRBJ2-5, with a tentative D call TRBD2 (6 bases). Germline CDR1 and CDR2: SQVTM and ANQGSEA. CDR3 length: 16 residues. Trimming cost V 7 bases and J 2 bases, with 23 bases left between them. The CDR3 loop reads CSATPRLGDFQETQYF. The CDR3 DNA follows: TGCAGCGCTACTCCTCGTTTGGGGGACTTTCAAGAGACCCAGTACTTC.

This clone showed up just a few times. The V call is TRBV2, the J call TRBJ1-2; D may be TRBD1 (5 bases). Germline CDR1 SNHLY, CDR2 FYNNEI. This CDR3 contains 12 residues. V was cut by 8 bases and J by 5 bases, with 12 bases left in between. The CDR3 DNA reads TGTGCCAGCGAAGAAGGGGAGTATGGCTACACCTTC. Translation gives CASEEGEYGYTF. Based on the CDR3 plus reference TRBV2 and TRBJ1-2, the full variable domain is EPEVTQTPSHQVTQMGQEVILRCVPISNHLYFYWYRQILGQKVEFLVSFYNNEISEKSEIFDDQFSVERPDGSNFTLKIRSTKLEDSAMYFCASEEGEYGYTFGSGTRLTVV.